These 21 T cell receptor beta chains came from one sample sequenced in a study of CD8 T cells in ankylosing spondylitis. General study results and limits: Characteristic of ankylosing spondylitis blood, it appeared, was a TCR beta motif comprising about eight highly homologous variants.

No antigen has been assigned to these receptors. TCRdb reprocessed the 5' RACE reads with MiXCR, giving one entry per CDR3 protein. Counted here are approximately 540,000 distinct CDR3 sequences, about 13% occurring once; the ten biggest clones make up under 7.5%. Sequencing was carried out using blood, either unsorted or a sorted T cell fraction (not recorded which). All receptors come from a male donor with ankylosing spondylitis.

In its sample, this clonotype was seen once. V and J are TRBV29-1 and TRBJ1-2, with 8 bases fitting TRBD1. The CDR3 extends over 13 amino acids. CDR1 and CDR2 (germline): SQVTM, ANQGSEA. With V trimmed by 3 bases and J by 8 bases, 8 bases remained unmatched. CDR3 nucleotides: TGCAGCGTTGATACGACAGGGGCTGACGGCTACACCTTC. This encodes CSVDTTGADGYTF.

The chain is built from TRBV13 and TRBJ2-3; D is unclear. V was shortened by 5 bases and J by 4 bases, with 13 bases between the two germline ends. Germline V gene sequence: CDR1 PRHDT, CDR2 FYEKMQ (reference sequence). The CDR3 is 14 residues long. The CDR3 DNA follows: TGTGCCAGCAGCATCCGGGTAGCCTCAGATACGCAGTATTTT. Encoded protein: CASSIRVASDTQYF.

Ten or more counts support this clonotype. The J gene is TRBJ2-1, the V gene TRBV6-2 or TRBV6-3, with TRBD2 identical over 9 bases. Losses at the gene ends were 6 bases for V and 6 bases for J; bases not matched to a gene: 18. Germline CDR1 and CDR2: MNHEY and SVGEGT. There are 18 residues in the CDR3. This chain's CDR3 is CASRLLPGTSGLGNEQFF. The CDR3 nucleotides read TGTGCCAGCAGACTACTACCTGGAACTAGCGGGCTGGGCAATGAGCAGTTCTTC.

The chain joins TRBV27 to TRBJ2-1; TRBD2 matches at 10 bases. J gave up 0 bases and V 8 bases, and 7 bases lay outside the gene matches. This CDR3 is built from 16 residues. CDR1 is MNHEY, CDR2 SMNVEV, per germline (reference sequence). As DNA, the CDR3 is TGTGCCAGCGCTAGCGGGAGACAGAGCTCCTACAATGAGCAGTTCTTC. Protein: CASASGRQSSYNEQFF.

In nucleotides, the CDR3 is TGTGCCAGCAGTTACAGGTCAGGGGAAGATACGCAGTATTTT. Translation: CASSYRSGEDTQYF. The V gene is TRBV6-5, the J gene TRBJ2-3; TRBD1 might be the D (6 bases). V was trimmed by 2 bases and J by 5 bases, leaving 11 bases between them. CDR3 length equals 14 residues. CDR1 is MNHEY, CDR2 SVGAGI, per germline.

This clonotype was seen more than once but under ten times. The CDR3, as DNA: TGCGCCAGCAGCTCGGGGGGAGGCCTGAACACTGAAGCTTTCTTT. Translation gives CASSSGGGLNTEAFF. V usage is TRBV5-1 and J usage is TRBJ1-1, with TRBD1 as a possible D gene (5 bases). The CDR3 runs 15 residues. Trimming pared 3 bases from V and 0 bases from J, leaving 12 bases between. Germline loops: CDR1 SGHRS, CDR2 YFSETQ.

This chain links TRBV24-1 with TRBJ2-1, with 10 bases that match TRBD2. The V gene's germline CDR1 is KGHDR and CDR2 SFDVKD. CDR3 length: 17 amino acids. With V trimmed by 2 bases and J by 7 bases, 10 bases remained unmatched. In DNA, the CDR3 is TGTGCCACCAGTGATTCAGAGCGGGAGGGCTTTGGAAATGAGCAGTTCTTC. Protein: CATSDSEREGFGNEQFF.

Details on this clonotype: A single base separates this from a much larger clone, so it may be a read error. The chain joins TRBV7-8 to TRBJ2-1, with TRBD2 as a possible D gene (6 bases). CDR1 is SGHVS, CDR2 FQNEAQ, per germline. The CDR3 sequence is 14 residues long. V was trimmed by 3 bases and J by 6 bases, leaving 12 bases between them. CDR3 sequence (DNA): TGTGCCAGCAGCTTGGGGGACTGCTTCAATGAGCAGTTCTTC. Translating it yields CASSLGDCFNEQFF.

This clonotype was seen more than once but under ten times. The chain couples TRBV9 to TRBJ2-2; D is uncertain. Germline CDR1 and CDR2: SGDLS and YYNGEE. V was trimmed by 6 bases and J by 3 bases, leaving 18 bases between them. The CDR3 contains 16 residues. DNA for the CDR3: TGTGCCAGCACCTCCGGGCACACGGATTACACCGGGGAGCTGTTTTTT. It yields the protein CASTSGHTDYTGELFF.

The chain employs TRBV2 and TRBJ2-1; weak D call: TRBD1 (6 bases). The CDR3 spans 13 residues. The V gene's germline CDR1 is SNHLY and CDR2 FYNNEI. V lost 8 bases and J 6 bases, leaving 14 bases between the germline ends. As DNA, the CDR3 is TGTGCCAGCCGAACACAGGGTGTCAATGAGCAGTTCTTC. This translates into CASRTQGVNEQFF.

This clonotype came up a few times. V is TRBV18 and J is TRBJ1-1; D not resolved. The CDR3 is 14 residues long. V lost 6 bases to trimming and J lost 2 bases, with 13 bases between them. Germline assignment: CDR1 KGHSH and CDR2 LQKENI. DNA of the CDR3: TGTGCCAGCTCCCTGTTCGGCAGTAACACTGAAGCTTTCTTT. Protein product: CASSLFGSNTEAFF.

The V call is TRBV20-1, the J call TRBJ2-7; 16 bases align to TRBD2. V lost 7 bases to trimming and J lost 11 bases; unmatched junction nucleotides: 11. The CDR3 loop spans 14 amino acids. Germline assignment: CDR1 DFQATT and CDR2 SNEGSKA (reference sequence). The CDR3 coding sequence is TGCAGTGACCGGTCCGGGACTAGCGGGAGGGCCGAGTACGTC. As protein: CSDRSGTSGRAEYV.

The sample holds a few counts of this clonotype. The rearrangement uses TRBV29-1 and TRBJ1-5, with D possibly matching TRBD1 (6 bases). Germline assignment: CDR1 SQVTM and CDR2 ANQGSEA. The CDR3 consists of 14 residues. The ends were cut back, 4 bases at V and 5 bases at J, with 15 bases in the middle. CDR3 in DNA: TGCAGCGTTGCCAACCAAGGGGGGGATCAGCCCCAGCATTTT. It encodes CSVANQGGDQPQHF.

This clonotype was counted ten times or more. The rearrangement links TRBV6-2 or TRBV6-3 to TRBJ1-1; 8 nucleotides agree with TRBD1. The length of the CDR3 is 13 residues. Germline CDR1 and CDR2: MNHEY and SVGEGT. V was clipped by 6 bases and J by 4 bases; unmatched bases: 4. This CDR3 is CASRLDRATEAFF. Here the CDR3 DNA reads TGTGCCAGCAGATTGGACAGGGCCACTGAAGCTTTCTTT.

J is TRBJ2-2 and V is TRBV7-9, with D maybe TRBD2 (5 bases). Germline V gene lookup returns CDR1 SEHNR and CDR2 FQNEAQ (reference sequence). This CDR3 spans 15 amino acids. The V end was cut by 0 bases, the J end by 5 bases, with 10 bases between. CDR3 sequence (DNA): TGTGCCAGCAGCTTAGCGATGTCGGGAACCGGGGAGCTGTTTTTT. It specifies CASSLAMSGTGELFF.

This clonotype was seen only a few times. The chain links TRBV3-1 to TRBJ1-5, with unresolved D. Trimming cost V 1 base and J 5 bases, with 9 bases left between them. Germline lookup yields CDR1 LGHDT and CDR2 YNNKEL (reference sequence). This CDR3 has 14 residues. In DNA form, the CDR3 reads TGTGCCAGCAGCCAAGGGTTCACCGATCAGCCCCAGCATTTT. Residues: CASSQGFTDQPQHF.

The chain links TRBV9 to TRBJ2-2; 7 bases map to TRBD1. Germline CDR1 SGDLS, CDR2 YYNGEE. The CDR3 has 16 residues. Trimming cost V 0 bases and J 2 bases; bases outside gene matches: 4. The CDR3 reads CASSVEGGQNTGELFF. The CDR3 nucleotides read TGTGCCAGCAGCGTAGAAGGGGGCCAAAACACCGGGGAGCTGTTTTTT.

The V and J genes are TRBV3-1 and TRBJ2-7, with TRBD2 matching over 7 bases. Germline CDR1 and CDR2: LGHDT and YNNKEL (reference sequence). The CDR3 has 15 residues. The V segment lost 1 base and the J segment 0 bases; nucleotides outside the gene matches: 3. The CDR3 loop reads CASSQGLASSYEQYV. Here the CDR3 DNA reads TGTGCCAGCAGCCAAGGACTAGCTAGCTCCTACGAGCAGTACGTC.

This clonotype has a handful of counts. The chain uses TRBV7-1 and TRBJ2-1, with TRBD2 matching 8 bases. TRBV7-1 is an open reading frame whose function is uncertain. CDR3 length: 22 amino acids. Unmatched junction bases numbered 24, after V lost 3 bases and J lost 2 bases. The CDR3 bases are TGTGCCAGCAGCTCGCCGTCAATTAAAGCGGGAGACCCCTCTACCCCCTACAATGAGCAGTTCTTC. Its protein product is CASSSPSIKAGDPSTPYNEQFF.

The chain uses TRBV7-9 and TRBJ1-2; D gene unclear. The V end was cut by 3 bases, the J end by 4 bases, with 12 bases between. Germline V gene sequence: CDR1 SEHNR, CDR2 FQNEAQ (reference sequence). This CDR3 contains 14 residues. CDR3 DNA sequence: TGTGCCAGCAGCTTCGGAGGCCCTGCCTATGGCTACACCTTC. Encoded protein: CASSFGGPAYGYTF.

V and J are TRBV12-3 or TRBV12-4 and TRBJ2-5; D remains unclear. Trimming removed 5 bases from V and 7 bases from J, with 14 bases in between. The CDR3 length is 13 residues. The CDR3 here is CASSPGILGTQYF. The CDR3 region has the DNA TGTGCCAGCAGTCCGGGTATTTTAGGGACCCAGTACTTC.